These 10 T cell receptor beta chains came from one sample sequenced in a study of blood T cell repertoires in COVID-19. TCRdb's copy holds only in-frame clones and misses some; the assay was immunoSEQ multiplex PCR. The repertoire has some 100,000 clones, roughly 90% of them found once; the top ten carry more than 5%. Material for sequencing was peripheral blood. The origin of the receptors is a man between 65 and 80 years old with acute or convalescent COVID-19.

Regarding this clone: One end of the junction is discordant with germline, which a read error may explain. The genes are TRBV29-1 and TRBJ2-1; no clear D gene. Per the germline V gene, CDR1 is SQVTM and CDR2 is ANQGSEA. CDR3 length: 14 amino acids. The CDR3 here is CSVEVLVSDNEQFF. CDR3 sequence (DNA): TGCAGCGTTGAAGTATTAGTCTCCGACAATGAGCAGTTCTTC.

The chain has TRBV5-1 and TRBJ2-7; 7 nucleotides line up with TRBD2. V was pared by 4 bases and J by 12 bases, with 10 bases of the junction left unmatched. There are 12 residues in the CDR3. Germline lookup yields CDR1 SGHRS and CDR2 YFSETQ. CDR3 sequence (DNA): TGCGCCAGCAGCCCCATGGGCGGCGGGAGGTACTTC. It specifies CASSPMGGGRYF.

V is TRBV18 and J is TRBJ1-3; no definite D call. The germline V gene has CDR1 KGHSH and CDR2 LQKENI. V lost 6 bases and J lost 2, with 11 bases in between. There are 14 residues in the CDR3. DNA for the CDR3: TGTGCCAGCTCGGCCGGACTAGCTGGAAACACCATATATTTT. It encodes CASSAGLAGNTIYF.

The chain employs TRBV3-1 (or the pseudogene TRBV3-2) and TRBJ2-7; 9 bases fit TRBD2. The CDR3 runs 15 residues. Germline V gives CDR1 LGHDT, CDR2 YNNKEL (reference sequence). With 4 bases clipped from V and 1 base from J, the junction kept 5 bases outside the gene matches. CDR3 bases: TGTGCCAGCAGCCTTAGCGGGAGAGGTTCCTACGAGCAGTACTTC. Translating gives CASSLSGRGSYEQYF.

The V call is TRBV7-6, the J call TRBJ2-3, with 11 bases identical to TRBD2. V was pared by 5 bases and J by 4 bases, with 8 bases of the junction left unmatched. CDR3 size: 16 residues. Germline V CDR1 and CDR2: SGHVS, FNYEAQ. CDR3 nucleotide sequence: TGTGCCAGCAGCGACGAGCTAGCGGGGGGACCAGATACGCAGTATTTT. Translation: CASSDELAGGPDTQYF.

The chain uses TRBV7-2 and TRBJ1-5; TRBD1 agrees at 7 bases. This CDR3 has 15 amino acids. V lost 3 bases and J lost 4; bases outside the gene matches: 6. Germline-derived CDR1 and CDR2 are SGHTA and FQGNSA. CDR3 protein: CASSFGDSSNQPQHF. The CDR3 DNA reads as TGTGCCAGCAGCTTCGGGGACAGTTCTAATCAGCCCCAGCATTTT.

The rearrangement uses TRBV28 and TRBJ1-1, with unresolved D. V was clipped by 6 bases and J by 3 bases, with 17 bases between them. Germline-derived CDR1 and CDR2 are MDHEN and SYDVKM. This CDR3 is 15 amino acids long. The CDR3 DNA is TGTGCCAGCAGCACTTACGAGGGCGGGGACACTGAAGCTTTCTTT. Its protein product is CASSTYEGGDTEAFF.

The V gene is TRBV18, the J gene TRBJ1-6, with 7 bases that match TRBD1. Germline V gives CDR1 KGHSH, CDR2 LQKENI. The length of the CDR3 is 15 residues. The V and J ends lost 3 bases and 6 bases, in that order; junction bases with no gene match: 5. The chain's CDR3 is CASSPRGTANSPLHF. The CDR3 DNA reads TGTGCCAGCTCACCGAGAGGGACAGCTAATTCACCCCTCCACTTT.

This clone was picked up one time. The chain recombines TRBV6-2 or TRBV6-3 with TRBJ2-1; D is possibly TRBD2 (5 bases). Germline CDR1 is MNHEY and CDR2 is SVGEGT. The CDR3 has 11 amino acids. V lost 4 bases and J lost 10, with 8 bases in between. CDR3 in amino acids: CASSFPGEQFF. CDR3 coding DNA: TGTGCCAGCAGTTTCCCGGGAGAGCAGTTCTTC.

This chain links TRBV6-5 with TRBJ1-5, with 9 bases fitting TRBD1. This CDR3 comprises 15 residues. The V gene end was trimmed by 5 bases and the J gene end by 12 bases; junction bases not matched to a gene: 14. Germline V lookup: CDR1 MNHEY, CDR2 SVGAGI. In nucleotides, the CDR3 is TGTGCCAGCAGTCCCGGGACAGGGAGACCCCCCGTCCAGCATTTT. This translates into CASSPGTGRPPVQHF.